This T cell receptor (beta chain) was documented in a study of shared clonotypes between healthy human individuals. Study information: Donors were two women and three men aged 18 to 49.

Every donor was a Caucasian adult from Nashville, Tennessee. Profiled with immunoSEQ multiplex PCR; TCRdb holds only in-frame clones, not every one. The repertoire holds about 1.5 million clones, with about 98% as singletons. The sample was naive CD4+ T cells sorted from blood. Subset described: CD45RA+ positively selected. This sequence was found in a man younger than 45 in good health.

The chain's CDR3 is CATRSPGTSEKYEQFF. The CDR3 region has the DNA TGTGCCACCCGCTCCCCCGGGACTAGCGAAAAGTATGAGCAGTTCTTC. The chain recombines TRBV6-6 with TRBJ2-1; TRBD2 matches at 10 bases. Germline trimming cut 10 bases from V and 8 bases from J; bases unmatched to any gene: 17. In germline, CDR1 is MNHNY, CDR2 SVGAGI (reference sequence). The CDR3 loop spans 16 amino acids.